This is a list of T cell receptor beta chains from one sample in a study of beta chain features in type 1 diabetes. TCRdb's table, derived via immunoSEQ multiplex PCR, lists solely in-frame clones and lacks some. The repertoire holds 330,000 or so clones, with about 18% as singletons. The specimen sequenced was naive CD4+ T cells from blood. The receptors stem from a woman aged 18-29 years in good health. The CDR3 runs from the conserved cysteine through the conserved F or W. The order of the fields is V gene, D gene, J gene, clone size, CDR3 DNA, CDR3 protein. D genes are given only for firm matches. A clone size is listed for some rows: how often the clone was seen (once, few, many), or a class if it is expanded.

v_gene: TRBV7-9
d_gene: -
j_gene: TRBJ2-1
abundance: few
CDR3nt: TGTGCCAGCAGCCCTCCAGGGATTGGGAACTACAATGAGCAGTTCTTC
CDR3aa: CASSPPGIGNYNEQFF

v_gene: TRBV9
d_gene: -
j_gene: TRBJ2-2
abundance: few
CDR3nt: TGTGCCAGCAACCTCGGAGGAAACACCGGGGAGCTGTTTTTT
CDR3aa: CASNLGGNTGELFF

v_gene: TRBV6-6
d_gene: TRBD1
j_gene: TRBJ2-5
abundance: -
CDR3nt: TGTGCCAGCAGTTACCAACAGGGGTACCAAGAGACCCAGTACTTC
CDR3aa: CASSYQQGYQETQYF

v_gene: TRBV2
d_gene: -
j_gene: TRBJ1-6
abundance: few
CDR3nt: TGTGCCAGCAGTCCAAGGGGGTCACCCCTCCACTTT
CDR3aa: CASSPRGSPLHF

v_gene: TRBV27
d_gene: TRBD1
j_gene: TRBJ2-7
abundance: few
CDR3nt: TGTGCCAGCAGTGCGGACAGGTCCGCCGACGAGCAGTACTTC
CDR3aa: CASSADRSADEQYF

v_gene: TRBV6-5
d_gene: -
j_gene: TRBJ2-1
abundance: -
CDR3nt: TGTGCCAGCAGAACTAGGGATGAGCAGTTCTTC
CDR3aa: CASRTRDEQFF

v_gene: TRBV5-1
d_gene: TRBD1
j_gene: TRBJ2-7
abundance: -
CDR3nt: TGCGCCAGCAGCTTGGGGACAGGAGTCCCCGAGCAGTACTTC
CDR3aa: CASSLGTGVPEQYF

v_gene: TRBV29-1
d_gene: -
j_gene: TRBJ2-3
abundance: few
CDR3nt: TGCAGCGTGGAAAGGGGGAGGGCAGATACGCAGTATTTT
CDR3aa: CSVERGRADTQYF

v_gene: TRBV11-3
d_gene: -
j_gene: TRBJ2-3
abundance: -
CDR3nt: TGTGCCAGCAGCCTAGACTTAGGGAGAACGACAGATACGCAGTATTTT
CDR3aa: CASSLDLGRTTDTQYF

v_gene: TRBV5-1
d_gene: TRBD2
j_gene: TRBJ2-3
abundance: -
CDR3nt: TGCGCCAGCAGCGGGAGACCGGGACTAGCGGGAGTTACAGATACGCAGTATTTT
CDR3aa: CASSGRPGLAGVTDTQYF

v_gene: TRBV4-2
d_gene: TRBD2
j_gene: TRBJ2-7
abundance: -
CDR3nt: TGTGCCAGCAGCCAAGAGGGGGTAGCGGGAGAGGTGTACTTC
CDR3aa: CASSQEGVAGEVYF

v_gene: TRBV5-6
d_gene: TRBD1
j_gene: TRBJ2-1
abundance: -
CDR3nt: TGTGCCAGCAGCGGCCGGACAGGGGAGACCTCGGTCTTC
CDR3aa: CASSGRTGETSVF

v_gene: TRBV28
d_gene: -
j_gene: TRBJ2-1
abundance: -
CDR3nt: TGTGCCAGCACCTCGGGGCTAGCGATATACAATGAGCAGTTCTTC
CDR3aa: CASTSGLAIYNEQFF

v_gene: TRBV9
d_gene: -
j_gene: TRBJ2-3
abundance: once
CDR3nt: TGTGCCAGCAGCGTAGACAGGGCGAGAAGCACAGATACGCAGTATTTT
CDR3aa: CASSVDRARSTDTQYF

v_gene: TRBV5-1
d_gene: TRBD1
j_gene: TRBJ2-5
abundance: -
CDR3nt: TGCGCCAGCAGCGGGGACAGGGGACAAGAGACCCAGTACTTC
CDR3aa: CASSGDRGQETQYF

v_gene: TRBV11-3
d_gene: -
j_gene: TRBJ2-1
abundance: -
CDR3nt: TGTGCGACCACCGGGACACCCTCTAGCTCCTACAATGAGCAGTTCTTC
CDR3aa: CATTGTPSSSYNEQFF

v_gene: TRBV7-3
d_gene: -
j_gene: TRBJ2-3
abundance: few
CDR3nt: TGTGCCAGCAGCTTGCGAGGGGGTCTAGGCAGGCTGGATACGCAGTATTTT
CDR3aa: CASSLRGGLGRLDTQYF

v_gene: TRBV18
d_gene: TRBD1
j_gene: TRBJ2-5
abundance: few
CDR3nt: TGTGCCAGCTCACCCCGGACAGGGGGCGGCGAGACCCAGTACTTC
CDR3aa: CASSPRTGGGETQYF

v_gene: TRBV5-1
d_gene: -
j_gene: TRBJ2-1
abundance: few
CDR3nt: TGCGCCAGCAGAGTAGAATCCTACAATGAGCAGTTCTTC
CDR3aa: CASRVESYNEQFF

v_gene: TRBV4-1
d_gene: TRBD1
j_gene: TRBJ1-1
abundance: few
CDR3nt: TGCGCCAGCAGCCAAGGACAGGGCGCCTTTGGCACTGAAGCTTTCTTT
CDR3aa: CASSQGQGAFGTEAFF

v_gene: TRBV27
d_gene: -
j_gene: TRBJ2-5
abundance: -
CDR3nt: TGTGCCAGCAGTAGCAGGCCCTTCCAAGAGACCCAGTACTTC
CDR3aa: CASSSRPFQETQYF

v_gene: TRBV7-2
d_gene: -
j_gene: TRBJ1-1
abundance: few
CDR3nt: TGTGCCAGCAGCTCCGGTGGAACTATGAACACTGAAGCTTTCTTT
CDR3aa: CASSSGGTMNTEAFF

v_gene: TRBV9
d_gene: TRBD1
j_gene: TRBJ1-1
abundance: few
CDR3nt: TGTGCCAGCAGCGTTGGGACAGAGGCCGAAGCTTTCTTT
CDR3aa: CASSVGTEAEAFF